This T cell receptor beta chain was identified during a study of neoadjuvant nivolumab and ipilimumab in lung cancer. Repertoires were generated with immunoSEQ multiplex PCR, while TCRdb's copy carries only in-frame clones and drops some. The sample carries some 18,000 clones, 87% recorded once. This CDR3 contains 14 residues. CDR1 and CDR2 (germline): MDHEN, SYDVKM. Between the trimmed V and J ends, which lost 4 bases and 1 base, there was a span of 8 bases. The chain has TRBV28 and TRBJ1-5; D gene unclear. This clonotype was sampled from an adult with non-small cell lung cancer. The input for sequencing was peripheral blood, taken before neoadjuvant nivolumab, alone or with ipilimumab. CDR3 DNA: TGTGCCAGCAGTTCCCTGGACAGCAATCAGCCCCAGCATTTT. As protein: CASSSLDSNQPQHF.